The clone carrying this TCR beta chain has only a few counts. Its target is not known. This record belongs to a study of blood T cells in healthy people across ages. General study findings and limits: Diversity figures derived from one million T cells were judged to underestimate the true value.

Germline V gene lookup returns CDR1 SGHAT and CDR2 FQNNGV. CDR3 length equals 16 residues. J lost 3 bases, V lost 1 base, and 3 bases had no gene match. It was with a sample-barcoded 5' primer and a J-beta primer mix that a second PCR of roughly 6 to 11 cycles was run. Each cDNA molecule received a tag from a template-switch adaptor that had 12 random nucleotides. Sequencing of every sample gave 2.5 million or more CDR3-containing paired-end reads. From the 5' RACE reads, TCRdb called clonotypes with MiXCR, one entry per CDR3 protein. The data hold under 1,000,000 distinct CDR3 sequences, with 46% observed a single time. Isolated per sample were at least 7 million PBMCs.

Material for sequencing was blood. The source is a man older than 75 in good health. V gene TRBV11-2 combines with J gene TRBJ2-6, with 7 bases matching TRBD1. This CDR3 is CASSLATGIGANVLTF. The CDR3 bases are TGTGCCAGCAGCTTAGCGACAGGGATTGGGGCCAACGTCCTGACTTTC.